One sample yielded the 7 T cell receptor beta chains listed below, sequenced in a study of blood T cells in healthy people across ages. Together with a sample-barcoded 5' primer, a J-beta primer mix was included in a second PCR lasting 7 to 11 cycles. Via MiXCR, TCRdb re-called the 5' RACE reads, giving one row per CDR3 protein. This table has about 1.4 million distinct CDR3 sequences, approximately 59% appearing once. Input material: blood. The receptors derive from a man aged 18 to 29 in good health.

The chain employs TRBV4-1 and TRBJ2-4; TRBD2 might be the D (5 bases). Germline V CDR1 and CDR2: MGHRA, YSYEKL. The CDR3 extends over 18 amino acids. V was clipped by 1 base and J by 1 base, with 17 bases between them. The CDR3 nucleotides read TGCGCCAGCAGCCAAGGTGCGTCCCCGGGAATTGCCAAAAACATTCAGTACTTC. Protein: CASSQGASPGIAKNIQYF.

This rearrangement joins TRBV6-6 to TRBJ2-7, with D unresolved. Per germline, CDR1 MNHNY and CDR2 SVGAGI (reference sequence). The germline V and J ends were trimmed by 8 bases and 3 bases, with 11 bases remaining between them. The CDR3 contains 12 residues. The CDR3 DNA follows: TGTGCCAGCGGGTCAGGCGGCTACGAGCAGTACTTC. Translated, it gives CASGSGGYEQYF.

The rearrangement joins TRBV7-9 to TRBJ2-7; 10 nucleotides align to TRBD1. CDR3 length: 15 residues. V shed 5 bases and J 4 bases; nucleotides not matched to a gene: 8. Germline CDR1 SEHNR, CDR2 FQNEAQ (reference sequence). CDR3 bases: TGTGCCAGCAGCCCAGGCCGGGACAGGGGATACGAGCAGTACTTC. Amino acids: CASSPGRDRGYEQYF.

The chain employs TRBV29-1 and TRBJ2-7; possible D gene TRBD2, 5 bases. CDR3 length: 11 residues. The ends were cut back, 4 bases at V and 6 bases at J, with 10 bases in the middle. CDR1 is SQVTM and CDR2 is ANQGSEA in the germline V gene. The CDR3 region is CSVGGLPEQYF. As DNA, the CDR3 is TGCAGCGTTGGAGGACTTCCCGAGCAGTACTTC.

This chain connects TRBV7-2 to TRBJ2-4; 7 nucleotides align to TRBD2. The CDR3 is 13 residues long. With V trimmed by 4 bases and J by 9 bases, 6 bases remained unmatched. From germline, CDR1 is SGHTA and CDR2 FQGNSA. The CDR3 nucleotides are TGTGCCAGCAGCTCCTCGGTAGCGGGCATTCAGTACTTC. It is translated as CASSSSVAGIQYF.

This clonotype was seen a handful of times. This CDR3 is CASSQRGTTGELFF. The CDR3 nucleotides are TGTGCCAGCAGCCAGCGGGGGACTACCGGGGAGCTGTTTTTT. The J gene is TRBJ2-2, the V gene TRBV4-2; TRBD2 aligns across 7 bases. Germline V gene sequence: CDR1 LGHNA, CDR2 YNFKEQ. The CDR3 has 14 residues. The J segment lost 5 bases and the V segment lost 3 bases, leaving 3 bases of the junction unmatched.

The J gene is TRBJ1-2, the V gene TRBV12-3 or TRBV12-4; no reliable D call. V was trimmed by 8 bases and J by 5 bases, leaving 12 bases between them. The CDR3 has 12 amino acids. CDR3 sequence: CASGPGQYGYTF. Here the CDR3 DNA reads TGTGCCAGCGGCCCGGGCCAGTATGGCTACACCTTC.